Listed here are 28 T cell receptor beta chains from one sample, sequenced in a study of CD4 T cells in relation to SARS-CoV-2 and coronaviruses. Antigens of these TCRs are unknown. Before the COVID-19 pandemic, during about 2010-2019, CD4+ T cells were taken from unexposed donors. Isolation of CD4+ T cells took place after approximately 10 days in culture. TCRdb's table, derived via immunoSEQ multiplex PCR, lists solely in-frame clones and lacks some. Among 20,000 to 25,000 clones listed, about 79% were seen once. Sequenced: CD4+ T cells from PBMCs, cultured in vitro. These receptor sequences come from a human donor in good health.

In this sample, this clone turned up once. In DNA form, the CDR3 reads TGTGCCATCAGGGAAGGGACAGGGGGGGATACCGGGGAGCTGTTTTTT. Translated: CAIREGTGGDTGELFF. The chain recombines TRBV10-3 with TRBJ2-2; 11 bases line up with TRBD1. Germline values: CDR1 ENHRY, CDR2 SYGVKD. The V segment lost 6 bases and the J segment 5 bases; nucleotides outside the gene matches: 8. The CDR3 spans 16 residues.

The chain carries TRBV2 and TRBJ2-3; 8 nucleotides align to TRBD2. The germline CDR1 and CDR2 sequences are SNHLY and FYNNEI. The CDR3 is 14 amino acids. Trimming cost V 7 bases and J 8 bases; bases outside gene matches: 11. The DNA for the CDR3 is TGTGCCAGCACTCCTCAGCGGGAGAGCTTTACGCAGTATTTT. Its translation: CASTPQRESFTQYF.

The V call is TRBV27, the J call TRBJ1-6, with D possibly TRBD1 on 5 matching bases. CDR3 length equals 19 residues. Looked up from germline, CDR1 is MNHEY and CDR2 is SMNVEV (reference sequence). V was cut by 4 bases and J by 5 bases, with 24 bases left in between. The DNA for the CDR3 is TGTGCCAGCAGTTCCCGAAATGCCTACGGGCAGGGTAATAATTCACCCCTCCACTTT. The encoded protein is CASSSRNAYGQGNNSPLHF.

The chain is built from TRBV5-1 and TRBJ1-1, with TRBD1 matching over 9 bases. Germline V gene sequence: CDR1 SGHRS, CDR2 YFSETQ. The V segment lost 4 bases and the J segment 11 bases; nucleotides outside the gene matches: 9. The CDR3 loop spans 13 amino acids. The CDR3 DNA reads TGCGCCAGCAGCGTCGGGACAGGGAGTGGGGCTTTCTTT. Amino acid sequence: CASSVGTGSGAFF. The variable domain in full, with the rest retrieved from reference TRBV5-1 and TRBJ1-1, is KAGVTQTPRYLIKTRGQQVTLSCSPISGHRSVSWYQQTPGQGLQFLFEYFSETQRNKGNFPGRFSGRQFSNSRSEMNVSTLELGDSALYLCASSVGTGSGAFFGQGTRLTVV.

The DNA of the CDR3 is TGTGCCAGTAGTATCGGGGTGATGAATAATTCACCCCTCCACTTT. Encoded protein: CASSIGVMNNSPLHF. The chain has TRBV19 and TRBJ1-6; D is unresolved. Germline V gives CDR1 LNHDA, CDR2 SQIVND (reference sequence). Trimming pared 3 bases from V and 5 bases from J, leaving 11 bases between. CDR3 size: 15 residues.

This clone has just a few counts. The chain employs TRBV20-1 and TRBJ1-2; TRBD1 is a possible D gene (6 bases). Trimming cost V 7 bases and J 4 bases, with 10 bases left between them. CDR1 and CDR2 (germline): DFQATT, SNEGSKA (reference sequence). The CDR3 spans 11 residues. The CDR3 is CSVSDSYGYTF. Here the CDR3 DNA reads TGCAGTGTCTCGGACAGCTATGGCTACACCTTC.

This clone turned up a few times. The CDR3 here is CASATGMNTEAFF. The CDR3 nucleotides are TGTGCCAGCGCGACAGGCATGAACACTGAAGCTTTCTTT. The rearrangement links TRBV19 to TRBJ1-1, with D tentatively TRBD1 (6 bases). Germline V gives CDR1 LNHDA, CDR2 SQIVND (reference sequence). The CDR3 covers 13 residues. The V gene lost 9 bases and the J gene lost 0 bases, with 11 bases spanning the gap.

The chain has TRBV10-1 and TRBJ2-3; unclear D gene. Germline lookup yields CDR1 WNHNN and CDR2 SYGVQD (reference sequence). This CDR3 is built from 13 residues. The V and J ends lost 3 bases and 1 base respectively, with 5 bases between them. The CDR3 protein is CASSEMGTDTQYF. The CDR3 bases are TGCGCCAGCAGTGAAATGGGCACAGATACGCAGTATTTT.

The V and J genes are TRBV5-1 and TRBJ2-1; TRBD1 matches at 8 bases. Looked up from germline, CDR1 is SGHRS and CDR2 is YFSETQ. After removal of 0 bases from V and 3 bases from J, the junction contained 2 bases not matched to a gene. The CDR3 runs 15 residues. The chain's CDR3 is CASSLVGTGYNEQFF. The CDR3 nucleotides are TGCGCCAGCAGCTTGGTCGGGACAGGCTACAATGAGCAGTTCTTC.

CDR3 amino acids: CASSQEDWDRGLVHGYTF. CDR3 coding DNA: TGTGCCAGCAGCCAAGAAGATTGGGACAGGGGGCTGGTCCATGGCTACACCTTC. This chain joins TRBV14 and TRBJ1-2, with 12 bases matching TRBD1. V was pared by 0 bases and J by 6 bases, with 11 bases of the junction left unmatched. There are 18 residues in the CDR3. Per the germline V gene, CDR1 is SGHDN and CDR2 is FVKESK. Complete variable domain (other parts from reference TRBV14 and TRBJ1-2): EAGVTQFPSHSVIEKGQTVTLRCDPISGHDNLYWYRRVMGKEIKFLLHFVKESKQDESGMPNNRFLAERTGGTYSTLKVQPAELEDSGVYFCASSQEDWDRGLVHGYTFGSGTRLTVV.

This clone was counted a few times. The CDR3 loop is CARSTKEAFF. The CDR3 DNA reads as TGTGCCAGAAGCACAAAAGAAGCTTTCTTT. This chain links TRBV7-5 with TRBJ1-1; the tabulated D call, TRBD1, remains unverified against the DNA. TRBV7-5 is classified as a pseudogene. The CDR3 is 10 residues long.

The chain joins TRBV12-3 or TRBV12-4 to TRBJ1-1; D is unresolved. The CDR3 is 13 residues long. Trimming pared 3 bases from V and 6 bases from J, leaving 11 bases between. The CDR3 is CASSFSQASEAFF. DNA for the CDR3: TGTGCCAGCAGTTTTTCCCAGGCCTCTGAAGCTTTCTTT.

This clone was seen only a few times. The chain recombines TRBV2 with TRBJ2-2, with TRBD2 matching 11 bases. In germline, CDR1 is SNHLY, CDR2 FYNNEI. With V trimmed by 7 bases and J by 8 bases, 9 bases remained unmatched. The CDR3 is made up of 15 amino acids. CDR3 amino acids: CASTGTSGRRGELFF. The CDR3 DNA follows: TGTGCCAGCACCGGGACTAGCGGTAGGAGAGGGGAGCTGTTTTTT. Based on the CDR3 plus reference TRBV2 and TRBJ2-2, the full variable domain is EPEVTQTPSHQVTQMGQEVILRCVPISNHLYFYWYRQILGQKVEFLVSFYNNEISEKSEIFDDQFSVERPDGSNFTLKIRSTKLEDSAMYFCASTGTSGRRGELFFGEGSRLTVL.

This sequence joins TRBV25-1 and TRBJ2-5; D possibly corresponds to TRBD2 (6 bases). Trimming took 2 bases from V and 3 from J, leaving 10 bases between them. The germline CDR1 and CDR2 sequences are MGHDK and SYGVNS. This CDR3 is 14 amino acids long. The CDR3 bases are TGTGCCAGCAGTGAACTTATAGCGGAAGAGACCCAGTACTTC. Its translation is CASSELIAEETQYF.

V usage is TRBV28 and J usage is TRBJ2-7, with 7 bases lining up with TRBD1. The V gene's germline CDR1 is MDHEN and CDR2 SYDVKM. V lost 7 bases and J lost 2; bases outside the gene matches: 8. This CDR3 is built from 14 residues. CDR3 residues: CASIPGTATYEQYF. The CDR3, as DNA: TGTGCCAGCATACCCGGGACAGCGACCTACGAGCAGTACTTC.

The chain employs TRBV29-1 and TRBJ2-3; 10 bases line up with TRBD2. Germline CDR1 SQVTM, CDR2 ANQGSEA. The CDR3 covers 15 residues. With V trimmed by 6 bases and J by 5 bases, 11 bases remained unmatched. The CDR3: CSVARAGGAVDTQYF. The DNA of the CDR3 is TGCAGCGTGGCCAGAGCGGGAGGGGCCGTAGATACGCAGTATTTT.

This chain joins TRBV2 and TRBJ2-7; the match to TRBD1 covers 7 bases. Germline V gives CDR1 SNHLY, CDR2 FYNNEI. This CDR3 spans 13 amino acids. V dropped 8 bases and J dropped 3; count of bases not matched to a gene: 7. CDR3 in DNA: TGTGCCAGCGGCCGGGGACAGTTCTACGAGCAGTACTTC. This codes for CASGRGQFYEQYF.

This clone was seen a few times. V gene TRBV27 combines with J gene TRBJ2-1; D might be TRBD2 (5 bases). This CDR3 has 15 residues. Germline CDR1 and CDR2: MNHEY and SMNVEV (reference sequence). V gave up 6 bases and J gave up 0 bases, with 12 bases separating them. The CDR3 is CASRLGSSSYNEQFF. The CDR3 DNA sequence: TGTGCCAGCAGACTGGGGAGTAGCTCCTACAATGAGCAGTTCTTC.

This rearrangement joins TRBV7-3 to TRBJ2-1, with 9 positions matching TRBD2. The CDR3 is 16 residues long. V gave up 4 bases and J gave up 7 bases; unmatched junction bases: 11. Germline CDR1 SGHTA, CDR2 FQGTGA. Here the CDR3 DNA reads TGTGCCAGCAGCTCGATCTTAGCGGGAGAGATGAATGAGCAGTTCTTC. Its translation is CASSSILAGEMNEQFF. Full variable domain (remainder filled in from reference TRBV7-3 and TRBJ2-1): GAGVSQTPSNKVTEKGKYVELRCDPISGHTALYWYRQSLGQGPEFLIYFQGTGAADDSGLPNDRFFAVRPEGSVSTLKIQRTERGDSAVYLCASSSILAGEMNEQFFGPGTRLTVL.

J is TRBJ2-7 and V is TRBV6-1; tentative D call: TRBD1 (5 bases). CDR3 length: 13 amino acids. Germline lookup yields CDR1 MNHNS and CDR2 SASEGT. V was trimmed by 3 bases and J by 5 bases, leaving 11 bases between them. The CDR3 bases are TGTGCCAGCAGTGAGGGTCAGACAGACGAGCAGTACTTC. Its translation is CASSEGQTDEQYF.

The V call is TRBV20-1, the J call TRBJ2-2; D uncertain. Germline V gene data show CDR1 as DFQATT and CDR2 as SNEGSKA (reference sequence). V lost 3 bases to trimming and J lost 6 bases, with 14 bases between them. The CDR3 is made up of 14 amino acids. The CDR3 protein is CSASGGVAAGELFF. CDR3 coding DNA: TGCAGTGCTAGTGGTGGAGTTGCAGCCGGGGAGCTGTTTTTT.

This chain uses TRBV28 with TRBJ1-1, with D maybe TRBD1 (5 bases). Germline V gene sequence: CDR1 MDHEN, CDR2 SYDVKM. The CDR3 length is 13 residues. V gave up 11 bases and J gave up 1 base, with 14 bases separating them. The CDR3 reads CASGAGGNTEAFF. The CDR3 nucleotides are TGTGCCTCAGGAGCGGGGGGGAACACTGAAGCTTTCTTT.

CDR3 in amino acids: CASSDDSSGSYNEQFF. The CDR3 DNA follows: TGTGCCAGCAGTGACGACAGTAGCGGGAGCTACAATGAGCAGTTCTTC. The V gene is TRBV6-1, the J gene TRBJ2-1; 9 bases match TRBD2. V gave up 3 bases and J gave up 3 bases; unmatched junction bases: 6. Per the germline V gene, CDR1 is MNHNS and CDR2 is SASEGT. There are 16 residues in the CDR3.

V and J are TRBV6-1 and TRBJ2-2; D unresolved. V dropped 0 bases and J dropped 0 bases, with 11 bases sitting between them. This CDR3 is 17 amino acids long. Germline CDR1 MNHNS, CDR2 SASEGT. This CDR3 reads CASSEARNTPNTGELFF. The CDR3 bases are TGTGCCAGCAGTGAAGCGCGGAACACCCCGAACACCGGGGAGCTGTTTTTT.

This clone was observed once. V usage is TRBV24-1 and J usage is TRBJ2-5, with D maybe TRBD1 (6 bases). Trimming left V 3 bases short and J 2 bases short, with 12 bases between. The CDR3 covers 15 residues. Looked up from germline, CDR1 is KGHDR and CDR2 is SFDVKD. CDR3 in amino acids: CATSDKTGTQETQYF. CDR3 nucleotide sequence: TGTGCCACCAGTGATAAAACCGGGACACAAGAGACCCAGTACTTC.

The rearrangement links TRBV7-9 to TRBJ1-2; D uncertain. The CDR3 sequence is 14 residues long. CDR1 is SEHNR and CDR2 is FQNEAQ in the germline V gene (reference sequence). Trimming shortened V by 5 bases and J by 7 bases, and 17 bases separated the two germline ends. The CDR3 spells CASSAPHPSGGYTF. DNA for the CDR3: TGTGCCAGCAGCGCCCCACATCCCTCTGGTGGCTACACCTTC.

The chain combines TRBV7-2 with TRBJ1-1; D unclear. Trimming pared 3 bases from V and 3 bases from J, leaving 8 bases between. Germline lookup yields CDR1 SGHTA and CDR2 FQGNSA. The CDR3 has 13 residues. The CDR3 DNA sequence: TGTGCCAGCAGCTTTGGAGGATACACTGAAGCTTTCTTT. This encodes CASSFGGYTEAFF.

V usage is TRBV5-1 and J usage is TRBJ1-4, with a weak D call TRBD1 (5 bases). The ends were cut back, 5 bases at V and 4 bases at J, with 9 bases in the middle. CDR1 and CDR2 (germline): SGHRS, YFSETQ. The CDR3 contains 13 residues. The CDR3 loop is CASRGDFNEKLFF. As DNA, the CDR3 is TGCGCCAGCAGGGGGGACTTTAATGAAAAACTGTTTTTT.